This entry lists 20 T cell receptor beta chains sequenced from one sample in a study of memory CD4+ T cells and cytomegalovirus serostatus. Produced via immunoSEQ multiplex PCR; TCRdb's table is partial and in-frame only. Here the sample spans just under 65,000 clones, about 74% being singletons. Single viable CD3+CD4+CD8-CD45RO+ cells were sorted as the memory CD4+ T cells. Sequencing was done on a sample of memory CD4+ T cells from blood. The receptors were sampled from an adult in good health and CMV-seronegative.

The chain is built from TRBV2 and TRBJ2-5; the D gene could be TRBD1 or TRBD2 (7 bases each). V gave up 4 bases and J gave up 0 bases, with 12 bases separating them. The CDR3 covers 15 residues. CDR1 is SNHLY, CDR2 FYNNEI, per germline. This chain's CDR3 is CASSGQGGYQETQYF. For the CDR3, the DNA is TGTGCCAGCAGTGGACAGGGAGGGTACCAAGAGACCCAGTACTTC.

DNA of the CDR3: TGTGCCAGCTCACTCAGACCGTCCGGGAACACTGAAGCTTTCTTT. Its translation is CASSLRPSGNTEAFF. The chain is built from TRBV18 and TRBJ1-1; no definite D call. The CDR3 is made up of 15 amino acids. The germline CDR1 and CDR2 sequences are KGHSH and LQKENI. V dropped 4 bases and J dropped 1 base, with 13 bases sitting between them.

The chain couples TRBV28 to TRBJ2-4; possible D gene TRBD1, 5 bases. The CDR3 totals 14 residues. V lost 3 bases, J lost 6 bases, and 12 bases lay in between. From germline, CDR1 is MDHEN and CDR2 SYDVKM. The CDR3 region is CASSFQGSINIQYF. The CDR3 nucleotides are TGTGCCAGCAGTTTCCAGGGATCGATAAACATTCAGTACTTC.

This sequence joins TRBV4-2 and TRBJ1-1; D is possibly TRBD1 (6 bases). The germline V gene encodes CDR1 LGHNA and CDR2 YNFKEQ. This CDR3 region has 17 residues. The V end lost 4 bases, the J end lost 1 base, and 19 bases lay between the germline ends. The CDR3 DNA reads as TGTGCCAGCAGCCCCCGGGACAATAAGTTTTCGAACACTGAAGCTTTCTTT. It encodes CASSPRDNKFSNTEAFF.

The chain combines TRBV11-3 with TRBJ2-1; TRBD2 matches 11 bases. The CDR3 consists of 17 residues. From germline, CDR1 is SGHNT and CDR2 YENEEA. The junction had 7 bases not matched to a gene; V was cut back by 0 bases and J by 6 bases. CDR3 bases: TGTGCCAGCAGCTTAGATTTAGCGGGAGGGCCTGTCAATGAGCAGTTCTTC. Its translation is CASSLDLAGGPVNEQFF.

The rearrangement links TRBV19 to TRBJ1-4; perhaps TRBD1 as D (6 bases). This CDR3 spans 16 amino acids. From germline, CDR1 is LNHDA and CDR2 SQIVND (reference sequence). V was clipped by 3 bases and J by 2 bases, with 13 bases between them. The CDR3 loop is CASSMRGAGTNEKLFF. CDR3 in DNA: TGTGCCAGTAGTATGCGGGGGGCTGGGACTAATGAAAAACTGTTTTTT.

The gene calls are TRBV2 and TRBJ2-5; tentatively, D is TRBD2 (7 bases). Per germline, CDR1 SNHLY and CDR2 FYNNEI. This CDR3 is 17 amino acids long. V was clipped by 2 bases and J by 4 bases, with 20 bases between them. The CDR3 coding sequence is TGTGCCAGCAGTGAACGGTTGCGGGGGACACGAGGAGAGACCCAGTACTTC. Residues: CASSERLRGTRGETQYF.

The chain has TRBV5-1 and TRBJ2-5; 10 nucleotides align to TRBD1. Losses at the gene ends were 3 bases for V and 2 bases for J; bases not matched to a gene: 7. Germline V gives CDR1 SGHRS, CDR2 YFSETQ. The CDR3 is made up of 16 amino acids. This chain's CDR3 is CASSSRDRGQQETQYF. CDR3 sequence (DNA): TGCGCCAGCAGCTCTCGGGACAGGGGACAACAAGAGACCCAGTACTTC.

This chain joins TRBV2 and TRBJ1-2, with D possibly being TRBD1 (6 bases). V lost 0 bases to trimming and J lost 4 bases, with 12 bases between them. The CDR3 runs to 15 residues. The V gene's germline CDR1 is SNHLY and CDR2 FYNNEI. CDR3 bases: TGTGCCAGCAGTGAAGCTCATTTGACAGGCTATGGCTACACCTTC. Its translation: CASSEAHLTGYGYTF.

CDR3 protein: CASSPPDHYNEQFF. CDR3 sequence (DNA): TGTGCCAGCAGCCCTCCGGACCATTACAATGAGCAGTTCTTC. The rearrangement joins TRBV28 to TRBJ2-1; no reliable D call. The V end was cut by 6 bases, the J end by 4 bases, with 13 bases between. The CDR3 is 14 residues long. Per germline, CDR1 MDHEN and CDR2 SYDVKM. The full variable domain, with the rest looked up from reference TRBV28 and TRBJ2-1, is DVKVTQSSRYLVKRTGEKVFLECVQDMDHENMFWYRQDPGLGLRLIYFSYDVKMKEKGDIPEGYSVSREKKERFSLILESASTNQTSMYLCASSPPDHYNEQFFGPGTRLTVL.

The J gene is TRBJ2-2, the V gene TRBV2; D is perhaps TRBD1 or TRBD2 (7 bases each). Trimming pared 7 bases from V and 4 bases from J, leaving 16 bases between. Germline assignment: CDR1 SNHLY and CDR2 FYNNEI. This CDR3 contains 15 residues. The CDR3 DNA reads as TGTGCCAGCAAGGGGGCGGGAGTAGCCACCGGGGAGCTGTTTTTT. Translating gives CASKGAGVATGELFF. Full variable domain (missing parts from reference TRBV2 and TRBJ2-2): EPEVTQTPSHQVTQMGQEVILRCVPISNHLYFYWYRQILGQKVEFLVSFYNNEISEKSEIFDDQFSVERPDGSNFTLKIRSTKLEDSAMYFCASKGAGVATGELFFGEGSRLTVL.

The chain is built from TRBV2 and TRBJ2-7, with TRBD2 matching 9 bases. The junction had 3 bases not matched to a gene; V was cut back by 6 bases and J by 3 bases. The germline V gene encodes CDR1 SNHLY and CDR2 FYNNEI. CDR3 size: 13 residues. The chain's CDR3 is CASRNSGSYEQYF. The CDR3 DNA is TGTGCCAGCAGAAATAGCGGGAGCTACGAGCAGTACTTC. Full variable domain (outside the CDR3, taken from reference TRBV2 and TRBJ2-7): EPEVTQTPSHQVTQMGQEVILRCVPISNHLYFYWYRQILGQKVEFLVSFYNNEISEKSEIFDDQFSVERPDGSNFTLKIRSTKLEDSAMYFCASRNSGSYEQYFGPGTRLTVT.

This clone showed up just a few times. The gene calls are TRBV5-4 and TRBJ2-5; 15 bases fit TRBD2. J was trimmed by 4 bases and V by 3 bases; bases with no gene match: 4. The CDR3 loop spans 16 amino acids. In germline, CDR1 is SGHNT, CDR2 YYREEE (reference sequence). In DNA form, the CDR3 reads TGTGCCAGCAGCTCCCGGACTAGCGGGAGGGGAGAGACCCAGTACTTC. Its protein product is CASSSRTSGRGETQYF.

The V call is TRBV29-1, the J call TRBJ2-7; D unclear. The CDR3 contains 14 residues. CDR1 SQVTM and CDR2 ANQGSEA come from the germline V gene. Between the trimmed V and J ends, which lost 4 bases and 3 bases, there was a span of 16 bases. The DNA of the CDR3 is TGCAGCGTTGTTTGGGGAATTGGCCTCTACGAGCAGTACTTC. Encoded protein: CSVVWGIGLYEQYF.

The rearrangement uses TRBV7-8 and TRBJ2-3, with 12 bases matching TRBD2. The CDR3 is 18 amino acids. Trimming removed 5 bases from V and 0 bases from J; junction bases left unmatched: 9. Germline CDR1 and CDR2: SGHVS and FQNEAQ. The CDR3 region is CASSPASGGGLSTDTQYF. The CDR3 region has the DNA TGTGCCAGCAGCCCTGCTAGCGGGGGGGGATTGAGCACAGATACGCAGTATTTT.

This clone was seen a few times. The CDR3 region is CSVSDLGSSNTEAFF. CDR3 DNA sequence: TGCAGCGTTTCTGATCTGGGGTCTTCCAACACTGAAGCTTTCTTT. The chain combines TRBV29-1 with TRBJ1-1; the D is unclear. CDR1 and CDR2 (germline): SQVTM, ANQGSEA. The ends were cut back, 5 bases at V and 2 bases at J, with 18 bases in the middle. The CDR3 spans 15 residues.

The rearrangement links TRBV18 to TRBJ2-7; D gene uncertain. This CDR3 is 14 amino acids long. Trimming removed 6 bases from V and 6 bases from J, with 18 bases in between. Germline CDR1 is KGHSH and CDR2 is LQKENI. The CDR3 DNA follows: TGTGCCAGCTCCCTCCCCACCGGGCTTGGCGAGCAGTACTTC. It specifies CASSLPTGLGEQYF.

CDR3 residues: CSVGGTGVDQPQHF. The CDR3 DNA sequence: TGCAGCGTTGGAGGTACAGGGGTAGATCAGCCCCAGCATTTT. The chain uses TRBV29-1 and TRBJ1-5; 7 bases agree with TRBD1. The V gene end was trimmed by 4 bases and the J gene end by 5 bases; junction bases not matched to a gene: 8. Germline assignment: CDR1 SQVTM and CDR2 ANQGSEA. The CDR3 length is 14 residues.

The chain has TRBV6-5 and TRBJ2-7; weak D call: TRBD1 (6 bases). The CDR3 has 12 residues. The germline CDR1 and CDR2 sequences are MNHEY and SVGAGI. V gave up 6 bases and J gave up 4 bases, with 10 bases separating them. CDR3 DNA sequence: TGTGCCAGCAGAAGGGACATATACGAGCAGTACTTC. Protein sequence: CASRRDIYEQYF.

The J gene is TRBJ2-7, the V gene TRBV2; D not resolved. This CDR3 contains 16 residues. V shed 5 bases and J shed 3 bases, with 20 bases lying between them. Germline loops: CDR1 SNHLY, CDR2 FYNNEI. CDR3 sequence reads: CASSSAITPLLYEQYF. The CDR3 nucleotides read TGTGCCAGCAGTTCCGCGATCACCCCCCTCCTCTACGAGCAGTACTTC.